The clone carrying this T cell receptor beta chain was detected a few times. The data derive from a study of blood T cells in healthy people across ages. Trimming cost V 6 bases and J 6 bases, with 15 bases left between them. The germline gives CDR1 SNHLY, CDR2 FYNNEI. CDR3 length: 13 amino acids. Next came a second PCR, run for about 6 to 11 cycles, which used a sample-barcoded 5' primer along with a J-beta primer mix. TCRdb redid the calling of the 5' RACE reads with MiXCR, one entry per CDR3 protein. Here the sample spans roughly 800,000 distinct CDR3 sequences, 58% being singletons. The sample was blood. This chain links TRBV2 with TRBJ2-7; D is possibly TRBD1 (6 bases). The sequence came from a man between 25 and 39 years old in good health. For the CDR3, the DNA is TGTGCCAGCAGGCCGGGACATCTATTCGAGCAGTACTTC. It yields the protein CASRPGHLFEQYF.